Below, 2 T cell receptor beta chains from the same sample are listed, as sequenced in a study of blood T cell repertoires in COVID-19. Assay used: immunoSEQ multiplex PCR; TCRdb lists only in-frame clones, some missing. The data show fewer than 200,000 clones, about 74% seen once. Source material: peripheral blood. These receptors came from a woman aged 80 or over with acute or convalescent COVID-19.

The chain has TRBV28 and TRBJ1-4; the D gene is possibly TRBD1 (6 bases). Germline CDR1 reads MDHEN; CDR2 reads SYDVKM. V dropped 8 bases and J dropped 6 bases, with 19 bases sitting between them. The CDR3 length is 15 residues. The CDR3 spells CASSKGGWGDEKLFF. The CDR3 DNA is TGTGCCAGCTCAAAAGGGGGTTGGGGCGATGAAAAACTGTTTTTT.

CDR3 protein: CASSPIGLAGASGELFF. In DNA, the CDR3 is TGTGCCAGCTCACCAATAGGACTAGCGGGAGCATCCGGGGAGCTGTTTTTT. The V gene is TRBV18, the J gene TRBJ2-2, with 13 bases fitting TRBD2. CDR3 length: 17 amino acids. After removal of 2 bases from V and 6 bases from J, the junction contained 6 bases not matched to a gene. Germline V gene data show CDR1 as KGHSH and CDR2 as LQKENI.